The clone carrying this TCR beta chain appeared a few times. The antigen remains undetermined. These data come from a study of CD8 T cells in ankylosing spondylitis. Study-wide findings and caveats: Prior work had noted some motif variants in reactive arthritis blood and synovial fluid. Disease-linked clones were CD8+ and relatively rare in peripheral blood. Ankylosing spondylitis blood seemed to carry a telltale TCR beta motif made of several highly homologous variants. According to the report, clones linked to the disease were significantly enriched in matched synovial fluid samples taken from ankylosing spondylitis patients.

TCR beta libraries were made by quantitative 5'-RACE with molecular barcodes. MiXCR, applied by TCRdb to the 5' RACE reads, yields one record per CDR3 protein. The sample holds under 250,000 distinct CDR3 sequences, around 6.6% seen once. V was shortened by 6 bases and J by 0 bases, with 13 bases between the two germline ends. Per the germline V gene, CDR1 is MNHEY and CDR2 is SMNVEV (reference sequence). The CDR3 sequence is 15 residues long. This chain connects TRBV27 to TRBJ2-3; TRBD2 might be the D (6 bases). This TCR was recovered from a male donor with ankylosing spondylitis. Sequencing was done on a sample of blood, either unsorted or a sorted T cell fraction (not recorded which). The CDR3 DNA reads as TGTGCCAGCAGAGGCCCGGGACTCAGCACAGATACGCAGTATTTT. It yields the protein CASRGPGLSTDTQYF.